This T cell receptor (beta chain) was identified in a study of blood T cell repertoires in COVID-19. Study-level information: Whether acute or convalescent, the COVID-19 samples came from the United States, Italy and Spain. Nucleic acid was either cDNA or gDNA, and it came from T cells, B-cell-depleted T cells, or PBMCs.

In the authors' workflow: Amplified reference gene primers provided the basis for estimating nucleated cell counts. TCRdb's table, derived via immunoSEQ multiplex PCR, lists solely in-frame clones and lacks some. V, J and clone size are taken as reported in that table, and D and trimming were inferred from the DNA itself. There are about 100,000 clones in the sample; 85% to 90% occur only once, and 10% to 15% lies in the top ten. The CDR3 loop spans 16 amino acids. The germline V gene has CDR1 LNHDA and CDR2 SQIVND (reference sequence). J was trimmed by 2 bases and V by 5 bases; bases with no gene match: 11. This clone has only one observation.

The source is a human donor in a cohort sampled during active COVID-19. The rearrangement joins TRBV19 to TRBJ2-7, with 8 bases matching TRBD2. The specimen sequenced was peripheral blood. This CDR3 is CASSDITSGPPYEQYF. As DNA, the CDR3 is TGTGCCAGTAGTGACATAACTAGCGGCCCACCCTACGAGCAGTACTTC.